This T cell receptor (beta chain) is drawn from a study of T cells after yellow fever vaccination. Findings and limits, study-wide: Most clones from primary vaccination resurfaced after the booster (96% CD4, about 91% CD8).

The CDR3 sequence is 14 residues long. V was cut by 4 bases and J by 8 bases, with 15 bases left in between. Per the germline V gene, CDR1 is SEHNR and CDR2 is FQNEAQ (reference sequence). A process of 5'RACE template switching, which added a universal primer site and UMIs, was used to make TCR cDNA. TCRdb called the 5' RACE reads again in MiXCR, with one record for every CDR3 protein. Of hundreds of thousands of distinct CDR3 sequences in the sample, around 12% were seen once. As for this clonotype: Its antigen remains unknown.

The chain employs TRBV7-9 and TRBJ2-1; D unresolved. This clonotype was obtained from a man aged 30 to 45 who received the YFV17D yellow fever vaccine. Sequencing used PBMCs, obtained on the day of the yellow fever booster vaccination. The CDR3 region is CASSSNLVFDEQFF. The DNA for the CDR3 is TGTGCCAGCAGCTCAAACTTAGTTTTTGATGAGCAGTTCTTC.